This T cell receptor (beta chain) is from a study of identical twins (dated by TCRdb to 2016 to 2017). For context, the study as a whole: To test whether fetal clonotypes persist, this study deep-sequenced TCR alpha and beta repertoires from monozygotic twins, from unrelated adults of various ages, and from cord blood. To rule out contamination, the twin experiments were replicated at different times with different library preparation protocols.

The CDR3 measures 15 amino acids from cysteine to phenylalanine. Here the CDR3 DNA is all that survives: 45 bases in frame from base 1. In the germline V gene, CDR1 corresponds to LGHNT and CDR2 to FRNRAP. After removal of 2 bases from V and 2 bases from J, the junction retains 5 bases not matched to a gene. The paper as a whole reports these results and caveats: Because the same donors could not be followed over many years, the conclusions depended on cross-sectional statistical analysis. Recombination models systematically underestimated out-of-frame TCR alpha sharing in monozygotic twins but agreed with sharing between unrelated individuals. Excess twin sharing in beta out-of-frame sequences was weaker because fewer shared sequences lowered the signal-to-noise ratio. Compared with coincidental sharing between unrelated individuals, out-of-frame TCR alpha sequences shared between twins showed an excess of sequences with low generation probability. Invariant T cells such as MAIT and iNKT could partly confound zero-insertion analyses, although diverse VJ usage argued against such confounding for most clonotypes. Fewer insertions were carried by abundant cord blood beta clonotypes; a weaker similar trend was observed in young adult naive repertoires, while no such trend was observed in memory repertoires.

On this clonotype itself: Its binding antigen is unknown. No base qualities exist here, and no much larger clone lies one base off it.

All donors were healthy Caucasians. Library creation used 5' RACE. Sequencing was carried out with an Illumina HiSeq 2000. Template switching added a universal primer binding site, and the final cDNA carried a unique molecular identifier that allowed TCR cDNA molecules to be counted accurately. Specific primers in the conserved constant-segment region were used to synthesize first-strand cDNA for the TCR alpha and beta chains. To control for contamination, every cDNA library carried two barcodes: a SMART-Mk sample barcode plus Illumina barcodes. Two successive PCR steps introduced TruSeq adapter sequences along with Illumina sample barcodes. Sequencing of the TCR alpha and beta cDNA libraries was done on the Illumina HiSeq platform using custom primers. On the study's bioinformatics: MiGEC was used to process raw reads and extract unique molecular identifiers, and MiXCR was used to find CDR3 positions. For each individual, recombination models were inferred using an EM algorithm with the repgenHMM and IGoR tools. Shared clonotypes were analyzed with the tcR package in R, and sharing was normalized by the product of cloneset sizes. To study raw recombination free of thymic and clonal selection effects, out-of-frame nonproductive sequences were analyzed. In TCRdb, the public reads were trimmed at Q25 with fastp and aligned with MiXCR, with productive beta chains retained. When rows share a CDR3 protein, they turn into one entry using the most common DNA and genes. TCRdb's processing, not the authors' own work, is the source of the V and J calls. The sample table records 1.5 million to 2 million distinct CDR3 sequences; about 31% of these occur just once. The ten most abundant clones make up about 0.27% of the sample.

The sample comprised cord blood. The rearranged segments are TRBV12-5 and TRBJ2-5, and TRBD1 matches 7 of the central bases. The sequence derives from a newborn girl in good health. The CDR3 loop reads CASGLTGQQQETQYF. DNA sequence: TGTGCTAGTGGTTTGACGGGACAGCAACAAGAGACCCAGTACTTC.